The rows below give T cell receptor beta chains drawn from one sample of a study of blood T cells in healthy people across ages. TCRdb re-called the 5' RACE reads through MiXCR, storing one row per CDR3 protein. The sample yields over a million distinct CDR3 sequences, less than 50% seen once. The sequencing input was blood. The source is a woman aged 55-75 years in good health. CDR3s include the opening cysteine and the closing phenylalanine or tryptophan. A D gene is named only where the DNA matches it firmly. Not all rows give a size; the values are once, few, many and, for expanded clones, a class.

j_call	v_call	clone_size	d_call	cdr3_nt	cdr3_aa
TRBJ2-7	TRBV27	.	.	TGTGCCAGCAGTAGAAACAGGGACTCCTACGAGCAGTACTTC	CASSRNRDSYEQYF
TRBJ1-5	TRBV20-1	.	TRBD1	TGCAGTGCTAGACCCCGGACAGGGGATAGCAATCAGCCCCAGCATTTT	CSARPRTGDSNQPQHF
TRBJ1-5	TRBV4-1	few	.	TGCGCCAGCAGCCTAGAAAGCGGAGGTCAGCCCCAGCATTTT	CASSLESGGQPQHF
TRBJ2-7	TRBV10-3	.	.	TGTGCCATCAGTGAGTCAGGTGGGAGCGCCTACAATGAGCAGTACTTC	CAISESGGSAYNEQYF
TRBJ2-3	TRBV15	.	.	TGTGCCACCAGCAGAGTTCGGAACACAGATACGCAGTATTTT	CATSRVRNTDTQYF
TRBJ2-5	TRBV6-6	.	TRBD1	TGTGCCAGCAGTTACCGCGGGACAGGGGACCGGGAGACCCAGTACTTC	CASSYRGTGDRETQYF
TRBJ2-1	TRBV19	.	TRBD2	TGTGCCAGTAGTATCGGGACTAGCGGGCTCAATGAGCAGTTCTTC	CASSIGTSGLNEQFF
TRBJ2-7	TRBV6-5	.	TRBD2	TGTGCCAGCAGGGGGACTAGCGGGGCGTCTACAGAGCAGTACTTC	CASRGTSGASTEQYF
TRBJ2-4	TRBV27	few	TRBD1	TGTGCCAGCACCGGACAGGGGAGACTAGCCAAAAACATTCAGTACTTC	CASTGQGRLAKNIQYF
TRBJ2-1	TRBV6-1	.	.	TGTGCCAGCAGGGCCGGTGTAGAGCAGTTCTTC	CASRAGVEQFF
TRBJ1-4	TRBV7-9	.	.	TGTGCCAGCAGCCCGGGTAGACTAGGACGCCCTAATGAAAAACTGTTTTTT	CASSPGRLGRPNEKLFF
TRBJ2-3	TRBV9	.	.	TGTGCCAGCAGCGTCTACAGCCCCGATACGCAGTATTTT	CASSVYSPDTQYF
TRBJ2-3	TRBV5-1	.	.	TGCGCCAGCAGCTCAAAGGTCCCGGGAGCGAAGACAGATACGCAGTATTTT	CASSSKVPGAKTDTQYF
TRBJ2-7	TRBV2	many	.	TGTGCCAGCAGTAGGACAGAGACCTACGAGCAGTACTTC	CASSRTETYEQYF
TRBJ2-1	TRBV7-8	.	TRBD1	TGTGCCAGCAGCTTGACACAGGGGGCCAGGGTGGAGTTCTTC	CASSLTQGARVEFF
TRBJ1-3	TRBV7-9	once	.	TGTGCCAGCACTGGGAGAAACACCATATATTTT	CASTGRNTIYF
TRBJ2-1	TRBV20-1	.	.	TGCAGTGCTAGAGGGACTTCTACGGAGACCCAGTTCTTC	CSARGTSTETQFF
TRBJ2-7	TRBV5-1	many	TRBD1	TGCGCCAGCAGCCCCCAGGGGGACGAGCAGTACTTC	CASSPQGDEQYF
TRBJ1-2	TRBV6-4	.	TRBD1	TGTGCCACCCGACAGGGCGCTGGGCCGAGCTATGGCTACACCTTC	CATRQGAGPSYGYTF
TRBJ2-7	TRBV7-9	few	.	TGTGCCAGCAGCCCGGTTCAGCCTAAGTCCTACGAGCAGTACTTC	CASSPVQPKSYEQYF
TRBJ2-7	TRBV27	.	TRBD1	TGTGCCAGCAGAAGGACAGGGACTGCCTACGAGCAGTACTTC	CASRRTGTAYEQYF
TRBJ2-4	TRBV12-3/TRBV12-4	.	TRBD2	TGTGCCAGCAGCCTTTCCGGGACTATACACATTCAGTACTTC	CASSLSGTIHIQYF
TRBJ2-7	TRBV29-1	.	.	TGCAGCGTTGATCAGGGATTCGTCCACGAGCAGTACTTC	CSVDQGFVHEQYF
TRBJ1-2	TRBV30	.	.	TGTGCCTGGGGGGAGGGCTACACCTTC	CAWGEGYTF
TRBJ2-7	TRBV27	few	TRBD1	TGTGCCAGCAGTTTCGGCCGAGGACAGGGGGCCGACTACGAGCAGTACTTC	CASSFGRGQGADYEQYF
TRBJ2-7	TRBV7-9	.	.	TGTGCCAGCGAACCGGGACTTACCTACGAGCAGTACTTC	CASEPGLTYEQYF
TRBJ2-7	TRBV24-1	few	.	TGTGCCACCAGCGATGGAGCCGGGACAAATGCCTACGAGCAGTACTTC	CATSDGAGTNAYEQYF
TRBJ2-5	TRBV29-1	few	.	TGCAGCGTTTTAGGACATAACTCTTTACAAGAGACCCAGTACTTC	CSVLGHNSLQETQYF